This is a list of T cell receptor beta chains from one sample in a study of tumor-infiltrating lymphocytes in oesophageal squamous cell carcinoma. MiXCR, applied by TCRdb to the PCR reads, yields one record per CDR3 protein. Of 9,500 to 13,000 distinct CDR3 sequences detected, around three fifths appear once; the ten largest clones hold 25% to 40%. Sequenced input: esophageal tumor tissue. The receptors shown here come from a male donor with esophageal squamous cell carcinoma. Both conserved end residues are part of each CDR3. D genes are given only for firm matches. Clone size is stated in some rows and not others, as once, few, many or a class when expanded.

V gene,clone size,D gene,J gene,CDR3 protein,CDR3 DNA
TRBV7-6,.,.,TRBJ2-3,CASSYHSSDTQYF,TGTGCTAGCAGCTATCATAGCTCAGATACGCAGTATTTT
TRBV6-1,.,TRBD2,TRBJ2-4,CASGFGGKNIQYF,TGTGCCAGCGGCTTCGGGGGGAAAAACATTCAGTACTTC
TRBV7-3,.,TRBD2,TRBJ2-5,CASSLGSSGGHNEQYF,TGTGCCAGCAGCTTAGGATCTAGCGGGGGACACAATGAGCAGTACTTC
TRBV7-6,.,TRBD2,TRBJ2-1,CASSPIAGGHNEQFF,TGTGCCAGCAGCCCTATAGCGGGAGGCCACAATGAGCAGTTCTTC
TRBV7-3,.,.,TRBJ2-1,CASSLGGQGEQFF,TGTGCCAGCAGCTTGGGGGGGCAGGGTGAGCAGTTCTTC
TRBV12-3/TRBV12-4,.,.,TRBJ1-4,CASSLRQINEKLFF,TGTGCCAGCAGTTTAAGGCAGATAAATGAAAAACTGTTTTTT
TRBV12-3/TRBV12-4,.,.,TRBJ1-1,CASSPKVSEAFF,TGTGCCAGCAGCCCCAAGGTGTCTGAAGCTTTCTTT
TRBV7-6,.,TRBD1,TRBJ1-2,CASSLAAGTGYGYTF,TGTGCCAGCAGCTTAGCGGCCGGGACAGGTTATGGCTACACCTTC
TRBV7-9,few,.,TRBJ2-6,CASSLGPSLVRGANVLTF,TGTGCCAGCAGCTTAGGACCGAGTCTAGTCCGTGGGGCCAACGTCCTGACTTTC
TRBV7-8,once,TRBD1,TRBJ1-3,CASSLNRDRGNTIYF,TGTGCCAGCAGCTTAAACAGGGACAGGGGAAACACCATATATTTT
TRBV7-2,.,.,TRBJ2-5,CASSLGPEMAQYF,TGTGCCAGCAGCTTAGGCCCCGAGATGGCCCAGTACTTC
TRBV12-3/TRBV12-4,once,.,TRBJ2-2,CASSFFQGSTGELFF,TGTGCCAGCAGTTTCTTTCAGGGGAGCACCGGGGAGCTGTTTTTT
TRBV7-6,.,.,TRBJ2-5,CASSLGQIRKETQYF,TGTGCCAGCAGCTTAGGACAAATAAGGAAAGAGACCCAGTACTTC
TRBV6-1,.,.,TRBJ1-2,CASSSGRDYGYTF,TGTGCCAGCAGTAGTGGCAGAGACTATGGCTACACCTTC
TRBV10-3,many,TRBD1,TRBJ2-7,CAISEAAGGIYEQYF,TGTGCCATCAGTGAGGCGGCAGGGGGCATTTACGAGCAGTACTTC
TRBV19,many,TRBD2,TRBJ2-7,CASSRLAVGYEQYF,TGTGCCAGTAGCAGACTAGCGGTGGGCTACGAGCAGTACTTC
TRBV6-1,.,TRBD1,TRBJ1-1,CASRGIQGAEAFF,TGTGCCAGCAGGGGGATCCAGGGGGCTGAAGCTTTCTTT
TRBV7-6,.,.,TRBJ2-7,CASSLGDGYEQYF,TGTGCTAGCAGCTTGGGGGACGGCTACGAGCAGTACTTC
TRBV28,.,TRBD2,TRBJ2-1,CASRGLAGGGEQFF,TGTGCCAGCAGGGGACTAGCGGGAGGTGGTGAGCAGTTCTTC
TRBV7-2,.,TRBD2,TRBJ2-1,CASSFTSGLSSYNEQFF,TGTGCCAGCAGCTTCACTAGCGGTCTAAGCTCCTACAATGAGCAGTTCTTC
TRBV7-3,.,TRBD1,TRBJ2-6,CASSPGTGAGANVLTF,TGTGCCAGCAGCCCCGGGACAGGGGCCGGGGCCAACGTCCTGACTTTC